The clone carrying this T cell receptor beta chain has only one observation. Its antigen is currently unknown. The data are from a study of cytomegalovirus exposure and HLA in healthy donors. Study outcomes and limitations: V- and J-gene trimming of TCR beta was linked (in a later analysis) to a missense DCLRE1C variant. Roughly uniform sequencing depth across donors was assumed, possibly incorrectly.

PCR amplification relied on 60 Vbeta primers (plus 13 Jbeta primers). Sequencing used immunoSEQ multiplex PCR; TCRdb keeps in-frame clones, though not all of them. Of over 150,000 clones detected, around three quarters appear once; the ten largest clones hold 3% to 4%. Sequencing was carried out using PBMCs. The TCR originated in a woman between 35 and 50 years old in good health and CMV-seronegative.

CDR3 loop: CASSFSRFWRRGTGELFF. CDR3 DNA: TGTGCCAGCAGCTTCAGTAGGTTTTGGCGCAGGGGGACCGGGGAGCTGTTTTTT. The genes are TRBV5-6 and TRBJ2-2, with TRBD1 matching over 7 bases. In germline, CDR1 is SGHDT, CDR2 YYEEEE. The J segment lost 5 bases and the V segment lost 2 bases, leaving 15 bases of the junction unmatched. The CDR3 sequence is 18 residues long.